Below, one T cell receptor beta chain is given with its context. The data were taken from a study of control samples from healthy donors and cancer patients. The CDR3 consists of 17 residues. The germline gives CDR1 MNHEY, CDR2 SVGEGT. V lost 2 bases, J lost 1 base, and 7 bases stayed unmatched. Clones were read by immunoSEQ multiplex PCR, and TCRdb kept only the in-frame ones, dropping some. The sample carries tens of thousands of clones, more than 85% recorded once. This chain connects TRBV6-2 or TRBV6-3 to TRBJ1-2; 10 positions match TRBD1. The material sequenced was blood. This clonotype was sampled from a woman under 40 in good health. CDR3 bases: TGTGCCAGCAGTTACAGTGGGACAGGGGCCATTAACTATGGCTACACCTTC. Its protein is CASSYSGTGAINYGYTF.